Sequencing of this T cell receptor beta chain was carried out in a study of long-term antiretroviral therapy in people with HIV. Findings and caveats of the study: Older ART regimens were possibly in use when the blood was collected between about 2004 and 2018. Pre-ART-expanded clones dominated the repertoire at all time points.

Investigators performed immunoSEQ version v3.0 at survey level. Produced via immunoSEQ multiplex PCR; TCRdb's table is partial and in-frame only. In the table there are 20,000 to 25,000 clones, about 85% of which are singletons. A remark on this clone: Antigen unknown.

Each HIV participant was treated in the United States. The CDR3 consists of 14 residues. In germline, CDR1 is KGHSH, CDR2 LQKENI. Trimming pared 5 bases from V and 4 bases from J, leaving 14 bases between. This receptor was taken from a man aged 35-49 years with HIV. This rearrangement joins TRBV18 to TRBJ1-2, with no clear D. The sequencing used unsorted PBMCs, collected 1.6 years after starting antiretroviral therapy. CDR3 sequence: CASSKERYTYGYTF. Written as DNA, the CDR3 is TGTGCCAGCTCAAAAGAGCGGTACACCTATGGCTACACCTTC.